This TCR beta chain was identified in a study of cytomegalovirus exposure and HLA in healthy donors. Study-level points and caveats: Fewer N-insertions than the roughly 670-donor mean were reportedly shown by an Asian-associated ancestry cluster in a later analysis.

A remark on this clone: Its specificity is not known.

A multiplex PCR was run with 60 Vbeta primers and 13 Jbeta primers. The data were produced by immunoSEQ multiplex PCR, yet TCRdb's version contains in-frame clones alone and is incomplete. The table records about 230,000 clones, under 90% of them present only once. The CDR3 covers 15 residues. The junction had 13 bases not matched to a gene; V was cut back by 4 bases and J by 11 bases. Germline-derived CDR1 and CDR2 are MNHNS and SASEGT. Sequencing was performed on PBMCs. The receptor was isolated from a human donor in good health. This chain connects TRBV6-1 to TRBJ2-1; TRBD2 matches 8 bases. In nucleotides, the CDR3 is TGTGCCAGCAGTGGTGGGTCTAGCGGGCAATACAAGCAGTTCTTC. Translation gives CASSGGSSGQYKQFF.